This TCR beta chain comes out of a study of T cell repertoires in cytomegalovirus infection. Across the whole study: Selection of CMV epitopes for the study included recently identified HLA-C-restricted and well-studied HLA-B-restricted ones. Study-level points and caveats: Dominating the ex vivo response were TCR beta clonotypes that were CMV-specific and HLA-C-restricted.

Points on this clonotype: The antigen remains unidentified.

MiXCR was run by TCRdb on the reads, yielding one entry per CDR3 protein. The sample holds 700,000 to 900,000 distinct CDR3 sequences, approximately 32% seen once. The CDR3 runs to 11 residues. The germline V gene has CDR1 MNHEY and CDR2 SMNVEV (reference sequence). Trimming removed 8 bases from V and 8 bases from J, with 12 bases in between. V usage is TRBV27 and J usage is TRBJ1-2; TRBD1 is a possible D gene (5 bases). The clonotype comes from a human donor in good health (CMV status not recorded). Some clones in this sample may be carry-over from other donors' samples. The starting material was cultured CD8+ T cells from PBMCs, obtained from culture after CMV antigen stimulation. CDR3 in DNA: TGTGCCAGCCAAGACGGGGGGGGCTACACCTTC. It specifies CASQDGGGYTF.